Listed below are T cell receptor beta chains from one sample, sequenced in a study of blood T cell repertoires in COVID-19. Generated by immunoSEQ multiplex PCR, the TCRdb table keeps only in-frame clones and is missing some. The table records approximately 240,000 clones, about 85% of them present only once. The sequenced sample was peripheral blood. These TCRs come from a man aged 50-60 years who had recovered from COVID-19. The conserved cysteine and the conserved F or W are not part of the CDR3 here. The order of the fields is V gene, CDR3 length, CDR3 protein.

TRBV5-1	14	ASSLVVGTGVTEAF
TRBV18	13	ASSPGGLVTDTQY
TRBV27	12	ASSDRGKYQPQH
TRBV19	13	ASRDREVNTGELF
TRBV3-1/TRBV3-2	9	ASSQGDFEF
TRBV5-4	15	ASSLGLAVDLQETQY
TRBV5-1	13	ASSWTGGTTYEQY
TRBV11-2	12	ASSRRSGAETQY
TRBV28	12	ASSFHGGNYGYT
TRBV15	15	ATSTPLGGGPPYEQY
TRBV5-1	13	ASSFGALLYNEQF
TRBV3-1/TRBV3-2	11	ASQRESYNEQF
TRBV2	14	ASSEVGGGSYNEQF
TRBV7-8	14	ASSFRGGDGGRPQH
TRBV3-1/TRBV3-2	12	ASSQGQGTSPLH
TRBV2	14	ASSEGWHSGATEAF
TRBV7-2	13	ASSPLGRIYNEQF
TRBV9	13	ASSVVGQGPVGYT
TRBV27	13	ASTGRAGRHNEQF
TRBV6-5	11	ASSYSSLHEQF
TRBV15	14	ATSRNRVAGANVLT
TRBV11-2	13	ASSFRLAGAYEQY
TRBV9	14	ASSVGEGVGYNEQF
TRBV28	9	ATAVNTEAF
TRBV3-1/TRBV3-2	16	ASSQERGFRRQRQPQH
TRBV3-1/TRBV3-2	14	ASSQGTGLRGYGYT
TRBV27	14	ASSFFPSGGEETQY
TRBV18	14	ASSLLGQGGGETQY
TRBV3-1/TRBV3-2	15	ASSPTDRVKDPGELF
TRBV27	12	ASSFQGATSEAF
TRBV6-5	12	ASQDFSIEETQY
TRBV9	12	ASSVRQGPGEQF
TRBV28	8	ASQQETQY